One sample yielded the 18 T cell receptor beta chains listed below, sequenced in a study of blood T cell repertoires in COVID-19. Sequenced by immunoSEQ multiplex PCR; TCRdb stores in-frame clones only, minus some. The sample records roughly 56,000 clones, over 75% being singletons. Material for sequencing was peripheral blood. The source of these receptors is a human donor in a cohort sampled during active COVID-19.

The chain is built from TRBV5-1 and TRBJ2-2; 11 nucleotides agree with TRBD2. The CDR3 contains 16 residues. Germline values: CDR1 SGHRS, CDR2 YFSETQ. Trimming removed 4 bases from V and 2 bases from J; junction bases left unmatched: 4. The chain's CDR3 is CASSPLAGGNTGELFF. CDR3 DNA sequence: TGCGCCAGCAGCCCCCTAGCGGGAGGTAACACCGGGGAGCTGTTTTTT.

This clone was counted only a few times. V and J are TRBV27 and TRBJ2-3; TRBD2 aligns across 10 bases. The CDR3 length is 15 residues. V shed 5 bases, J shed 1 base, and the junction held 3 bases outside the gene matches. Germline V gene sequence: CDR1 MNHEY, CDR2 SMNVEV (reference sequence). The CDR3 loop reads CASSTLAGGTDTQYF. The CDR3 DNA sequence: TGTGCCAGCAGTACCCTAGCGGGAGGCACAGATACGCAGTATTTT.

The chain links TRBV24-1 to TRBJ2-7; D gene uncertain. V was cut by 7 bases and J by 4 bases, with 16 bases left in between. CDR1 KGHDR and CDR2 SFDVKD come from the germline V gene. The CDR3 spans 14 residues. The CDR3 nucleotides are TGTGCCACCAGATCTACTACTTATTTATACGAGCAGTACTTC. Translated, it gives CATRSTTYLYEQYF.

The chain is built from TRBV5-1 and TRBJ2-7; 7 bases align to TRBD2. Germline V gene lookup returns CDR1 SGHRS and CDR2 YFSETQ. This CDR3 has 14 residues. The ends lost 3 bases at V and 0 bases at J; junction bases unmatched: 3. The CDR3 reads CASSSTSASYEQYF. For the CDR3, the DNA is TGCGCCAGCAGCTCCACTAGCGCCTCCTACGAGCAGTACTTC.

This chain uses TRBV7-2 with TRBJ2-7; 13 bases match TRBD2. V shed 2 bases and J 0 bases; nucleotides not matched to a gene: 10. CDR3 length: 19 residues. CDR1 is SGHTA, CDR2 FQGNSA, per germline. This CDR3 is CASSLKGTSGTVRSYEQYF. For the CDR3, the DNA is TGTGCCAGCAGCTTAAAAGGGACTAGCGGGACGGTTCGCTCCTACGAGCAGTACTTC. Variable domain in full (rest from reference TRBV7-2 and TRBJ2-7): GAGVSQSPSNKVTEKGKDVELRCDPISGHTALYWYRQSLGQGLEFLIYFQGNSAPDKSGLPSDRFSAERTGGSVSTLTIQRTQQEDSAVYLCASSLKGTSGTVRSYEQYFGPGTRLTVT.

About this clone: Other DNA sequences from this sample encode an identical CDR3 as well. V and J are TRBV12-3 or TRBV12-4 and TRBJ1-2; 9 nucleotides agree with TRBD1. The CDR3 runs to 13 residues. The junction had 3 bases not matched to a gene; V was cut back by 6 bases and J by 4 bases. The CDR3: CASSLGQGYGYTF. CDR3 DNA: TGTGCCAGCAGCTTGGGACAGGGCTATGGCTACACCTTC.

The chain employs TRBV18 and TRBJ2-3, with 7 bases that match TRBD1. Germline V gene data show CDR1 as KGHSH and CDR2 as LQKENI. The V and J ends lost 2 bases and 2 bases, in that order; junction bases with no gene match: 4. CDR3 length: 15 amino acids. The CDR3 DNA reads as TGTGCCAGCTCACCAACAGGGGCCCCCACAGATACGCAGTATTTT. This gives the protein CASSPTGAPTDTQYF.

A few counts support this clone. The V and J genes are TRBV5-1 and TRBJ2-4; 7 nucleotides agree with TRBD1. With V trimmed by 0 bases and J by 5 bases, 5 bases remained unmatched. Looked up from germline, CDR1 is SGHRS and CDR2 is YFSETQ. The CDR3 is 15 amino acids. The CDR3 DNA reads TGCGCCAGCAGCTTGGACGACAGGGCCGAAAACATTCAGTACTTC. Its protein product is CASSLDDRAENIQYF.

The chain has TRBV19 and TRBJ2-7, with 13 bases aligning to TRBD2. CDR1 is LNHDA, CDR2 SQIVND, per germline (reference sequence). The CDR3 runs to 16 residues. V shed 5 bases and J 6 bases; nucleotides not matched to a gene: 10. Here the CDR3 DNA reads TGTGCCAGTAGTCCTGCACGACTAGCGGGAGGTCTCGAGCAGTACTTC. It is translated as CASSPARLAGGLEQYF.

CDR3 nucleotide sequence: TGTGCCAGCAGCCAGCAGGGGGCTGGTGAAGCTTTCTTT. Translation gives CASSQQGAGEAFF. This chain connects TRBV3-1 (or the pseudogene TRBV3-2) to TRBJ1-1; 8 bases map to TRBD1. This CDR3 is built from 13 residues. Germline CDR1 is LGHDT and CDR2 is YNNKEL (reference sequence). V dropped 3 bases and J dropped 7; count of bases not matched to a gene: 4.

This rearrangement joins TRBV28 to TRBJ1-1, with a weak D call TRBD1 (6 bases). Trimming shortened V by 8 bases and J by 1 base, and 17 bases separated the two germline ends. Germline V lookup: CDR1 MDHEN, CDR2 SYDVKM. This CDR3 region has 15 residues. The CDR3 here is CASGLGGRPNTEAFF. The CDR3 DNA reads TGTGCCAGCGGTCTGGGGGGGCGGCCGAACACTGAAGCTTTCTTT.

V and J are TRBV3-1 (or the pseudogene TRBV3-2) and TRBJ2-7; D remains ambiguous. CDR1 and CDR2 (germline): LGHDT, YNNKEL (reference sequence). This CDR3 spans 12 amino acids. Deletions cut 3 bases from V and 2 bases from J, with 5 bases between. The CDR3 DNA reads as TGTGCCAGCAGCCAGGGCACCTACGAGCAGTACTTC. It encodes CASSQGTYEQYF.

The genes are TRBV10-3 and TRBJ2-7; TRBD1 aligns across 10 bases. Germline CDR1 and CDR2: ENHRY and SYGVKD. The CDR3 extends over 15 amino acids. After removal of 2 bases from V and 2 bases from J, the junction contained 3 bases not matched to a gene. The DNA for the CDR3 is TGTGCCATCAGTGAGGATGGACAGGGGGCCTACGAGCAGTACTTC. This encodes CAISEDGQGAYEQYF.

This clone occurred once. This chain links TRBV7-9 with TRBJ1-4; 8 bases are a match to TRBD1. This CDR3 has 15 amino acids. Unmatched junction bases numbered 10, after V lost 7 bases and J lost 6 bases. Germline V gives CDR1 SEHNR, CDR2 FQNEAQ (reference sequence). Here the CDR3 reads CASTQGQGLHEKLFF. DNA for the CDR3: TGTGCCAGCACGCAAGGACAGGGCTTACATGAAAAACTGTTTTTT.

The chain is built from TRBV10-1 and TRBJ1-6, with D tentatively TRBD1 (6 bases). With 0 bases removed from V and 9 bases from J, the gap between germline ends came to 12 bases. The V gene's germline CDR1 is WNHNN and CDR2 SYGVQD (reference sequence). The CDR3 has 15 residues. The CDR3: CASSESQGLASPLHF. The CDR3 DNA reads TGCGCCAGCAGTGAGTCTCAGGGGTTGGCTTCACCCCTCCACTTT.

The genes are TRBV4-3 and TRBJ1-1; D ambiguous. The germline gives CDR1 LGHNA, CDR2 YSLEER. CDR3 length equals 15 residues. V dropped 0 bases and J dropped 0 bases, with 8 bases sitting between them. CDR3 in DNA: TGCGCCAGCAGCCAAGAAGCACAGTTGAACACTGAAGCTTTCTTT. Translation: CASSQEAQLNTEAFF.

The genes are TRBV19 and TRBJ1-1, with D unclear. The CDR3 contains 15 residues. V lost 7 bases, J lost 1 base, and 16 bases lay in between. Per the germline V gene, CDR1 is LNHDA and CDR2 is SQIVND (reference sequence). This CDR3 reads CASIIGGGQNTEAFF. The CDR3 DNA reads as TGTGCCAGTATAATCGGCGGAGGGCAGAACACTGAAGCTTTCTTT. Full variable domain (remainder filled in from reference TRBV19 and TRBJ1-1): DGGITQSPKYLFRKEGQNVTLSCEQNLNHDAMYWYRQDPGQGLRLIYYSQIVNDFQKGDIAEGYSVSREKKESFPLTVTSAQKNPTAFYLCASIIGGGQNTEAFFGQGTRLTVV.

The V gene is TRBV18, the J gene TRBJ1-2, with D possibly matching TRBD1 (5 bases). Germline values: CDR1 KGHSH, CDR2 LQKENI. Trimming left V 0 bases short and J 8 bases short, with 13 bases between. This CDR3 contains 14 residues. The CDR3 nucleotides read TGTGCCAGCTCACCACCGGGGGAGGGAGGAGGCTACACCTTC. Amino acid sequence: CASSPPGEGGGYTF.